These T cell receptor beta chains were read from a single sample in a study of T cells in Graves' hyperthyroidism and ophthalmopathy. Via MiXCR, TCRdb re-called the multiplex PCR reads, giving one row per CDR3 protein. Of about 720,000 distinct CDR3 sequences in the sample, roughly 17% are singletons; the top ten hold around 8.1%. Source material: blood. These receptors were collected from a man aged 18-30 years with Graves' hyperthyroidism. CDR3s include the opening cysteine and the closing phenylalanine or tryptophan. The order of the fields is D gene, J gene, clone size, V gene, CDR3 protein, CDR3 DNA. D genes are given only for firm matches. The size entry is marked missing in some rows and otherwise reads once, few, many or a size class.

d_call: -; j_call: TRBJ2-7; clone_size: -; v_call: TRBV2; cdr3_aa: CASSERHYEQYF; cdr3_nt: TGTGCCAGCAGTGAACGGCACTACGAGCAGTACTTC
d_call: -; j_call: TRBJ2-3; clone_size: few; v_call: TRBV6-5; cdr3_aa: CASSYSVASDTQYF; cdr3_nt: TGTGCCAGCAGTTACTCTGTGGCCTCAGATACGCAGTATTTT
d_call: TRBD1; j_call: TRBJ2-7; clone_size: many; v_call: TRBV18; cdr3_aa: CASSPPGQSYEQYF; cdr3_nt: TGTGCCAGCAGCCCCCCGGGACAGTCCTACGAGCAGTACTTC
d_call: -; j_call: TRBJ1-1; clone_size: few; v_call: TRBV6-1; cdr3_aa: CASSEGPMNTEAFF; cdr3_nt: TGTGCCAGCAGTGAGGGACCGATGAACACTGAAGCTTTCTTT
d_call: -; j_call: TRBJ2-1; clone_size: -; v_call: TRBV6-1; cdr3_aa: CASRTVSYNEQFF; cdr3_nt: TGTGCCAGCAGGACAGTCTCCTACAATGAGCAGTTCTTC
d_call: -; j_call: TRBJ2-1; clone_size: few; v_call: TRBV24-1; cdr3_aa: CATSDLDGRLNEQFF; cdr3_nt: TGTGCCACCAGTGATTTAGATGGGAGACTTAATGAGCAGTTCTTC
d_call: -; j_call: TRBJ1-2; clone_size: few; v_call: TRBV3-1; cdr3_aa: CASSQELPRTVNYGYTF; cdr3_nt: TGTGCCAGCAGCCAAGAACTACCTCGGACGGTGAACTATGGCTACACCTTC
d_call: -; j_call: TRBJ1-1; clone_size: few; v_call: TRBV4-3; cdr3_aa: CASSQVQTGTEAFF; cdr3_nt: TGCGCCAGCAGCCAAGTTCAGACAGGCACTGAAGCTTTCTTT
d_call: -; j_call: TRBJ1-1; clone_size: -; v_call: TRBV5-1; cdr3_aa: CASSAWTGGNTEAFF; cdr3_nt: TGCGCCAGCAGCGCCTGGACGGGCGGAAACACTGAAGCTTTCTTT
d_call: -; j_call: TRBJ2-1; clone_size: many; v_call: TRBV28; cdr3_aa: CASTLTTRDVPEQFF; cdr3_nt: TGTGCCAGCACCTTAACCACCAGGGATGTGCCCGAACAGTTCTTC
d_call: TRBD1; j_call: TRBJ2-4; clone_size: few; v_call: TRBV5-1; cdr3_aa: CASSLQGGENIQYF; cdr3_nt: TGCGCCAGCAGCTTACAGGGGGGTGAAAACATTCAGTACTTC
d_call: -; j_call: TRBJ2-1; clone_size: -; v_call: TRBV29-1; cdr3_aa: CSVITHWAGGGTNPNEQFF; cdr3_nt: TGCAGCGTCATCACCCACTGGGCAGGGGGGGGGACTAACCCTAATGAGCAGTTCTTC
d_call: TRBD1; j_call: TRBJ1-1; clone_size: few; v_call: TRBV20-1; cdr3_aa: CSASSGGTEAFF; cdr3_nt: TGCAGTGCTAGCTCAGGGGGCACTGAAGCTTTCTTT
d_call: -; j_call: TRBJ2-7; clone_size: -; v_call: TRBV7-6; cdr3_aa: CASSAAGPSYEQYF; cdr3_nt: TGTGCCAGCAGCGCCGCAGGTCCCTCGTACGAGCAGTACTTC
d_call: -; j_call: TRBJ2-1; clone_size: few; v_call: TRBV3-1; cdr3_aa: CASSRPEARNEQFF; cdr3_nt: TGTGCCAGCAGCCGGCCGGAGGCCCGCAATGAGCAGTTCTTC
d_call: -; j_call: TRBJ1-1; clone_size: few; v_call: TRBV5-1; cdr3_aa: CASKQGVDTEAFF; cdr3_nt: TGCGCCAGCAAACAGGGCGTGGACACTGAAGCTTTCTTT
d_call: -; j_call: TRBJ2-2; clone_size: -; v_call: TRBV6-1; cdr3_aa: CASLGARVTGELFF; cdr3_nt: TGTGCCAGCCTGGGGGCGAGGGTCACCGGGGAGCTGTTTTTT
d_call: -; j_call: TRBJ2-7; clone_size: -; v_call: TRBV2; cdr3_aa: CASKWGSSYEQYF; cdr3_nt: TGTGCCAGCAAGTGGGGGAGTTCCTACGAGCAGTACTTC
d_call: -; j_call: TRBJ1-6; clone_size: few; v_call: TRBV4-1; cdr3_aa: CASSQDHQGYNSPLHF; cdr3_nt: TGCGCCAGCAGCCAAGATCACCAGGGTTATAATTCACCCCTCCACTTT
d_call: -; j_call: TRBJ2-2; clone_size: once; v_call: TRBV6-1; cdr3_aa: CASRAGPGELFF; cdr3_nt: TGTGCCAGCAGGGCCGGCCCCGGGGAGCTGTTTTTT
d_call: -; j_call: TRBJ2-3; clone_size: many; v_call: TRBV2; cdr3_aa: CASSEPPGRGGTDTQYF; cdr3_nt: TGTGCCAGCAGTGAACCCCCTGGTAGGGGGGGCACAGATACGCAGTATTTT
d_call: -; j_call: TRBJ2-7; clone_size: few; v_call: TRBV15; cdr3_aa: CATSRDSILANEQYF; cdr3_nt: TGTGCCACCAGCAGAGATTCAATCCTTGCGAACGAGCAGTACTTC
d_call: -; j_call: TRBJ2-7; clone_size: few; v_call: TRBV19; cdr3_aa: CASSPDLRSSYEQYF; cdr3_nt: TGTGCCAGTAGCCCGGACCTCCGGAGCTCCTACGAGCAGTACTTC
d_call: -; j_call: TRBJ2-3; clone_size: few; v_call: TRBV7-3; cdr3_aa: CASSLNPGTTDTQYF; cdr3_nt: TGTGCCAGCAGCTTAAATCCGGGAACAACAGATACGCAGTATTTT
d_call: -; j_call: TRBJ2-5; clone_size: many; v_call: TRBV30; cdr3_aa: CAWSVPRVLGETQYF; cdr3_nt: TGTGCCTGGAGTGTACCCCGGGTGCTTGGGGAGACCCAGTACTTC
d_call: TRBD1; j_call: TRBJ1-5; clone_size: few; v_call: TRBV24-1; cdr3_aa: CATSDDRGNQPQHF; cdr3_nt: TGTGCCACCAGTGATGACAGGGGAAACCAGCCCCAGCATTTT
d_call: -; j_call: TRBJ2-6; clone_size: few; v_call: TRBV29-1; cdr3_aa: CSVPEEDGANVLTF; cdr3_nt: TGCAGCGTCCCGGAGGAAGATGGGGCCAACGTCCTGACTTTC
d_call: TRBD2; j_call: TRBJ2-1; clone_size: -; v_call: TRBV3-1; cdr3_aa: CASGGSTYNEQFF; cdr3_nt: TGTGCCAGTGGCGGGAGTACCTACAATGAGCAGTTCTTC
d_call: TRBD2; j_call: TRBJ2-2; clone_size: -; v_call: TRBV20-1; cdr3_aa: CSASASGRQSGELFF; cdr3_nt: TGCAGTGCTAGCGCTAGCGGGAGGCAGTCCGGGGAGCTGTTTTTT
d_call: -; j_call: TRBJ2-5; clone_size: few; v_call: TRBV3-1; cdr3_aa: CASSQVKGSAQETQYF; cdr3_nt: TGTGCCAGCAGCCAAGTTAAGGGCTCGGCACAAGAGACCCAGTACTTC
d_call: TRBD1; j_call: TRBJ2-3; clone_size: few; v_call: TRBV7-9; cdr3_aa: CASSFIRDRVWTDTQYF; cdr3_nt: TGTGCCAGCAGCTTTATCCGGGACAGGGTGTGGACAGATACGCAGTATTTT